This T cell receptor beta chain was profiled in a study of control samples from healthy donors and cancer patients. Germline loops: CDR1 SGHNT, CDR2 YYREEE (reference sequence). Between the trimmed V and J ends, which lost 4 bases and 8 bases, there was a span of 13 bases. The CDR3 totals 13 residues. Method: immunoSEQ multiplex PCR; TCRdb's copy keeps in-frame clones and lacks some. There are about 120,000 clones in the sample; 93% occur only once, and about 2.6% lies in the top ten. The specimen was blood. The chain has TRBV5-4 and TRBJ2-1; D remains ambiguous. The receptor comes from a man aged 25 to 45 in good health. CDR3: CASSHFKGDEQFF. CDR3 DNA: TGTGCCAGCAGCCATTTTAAGGGCGATGAGCAGTTCTTC.